This T cell receptor (beta chain) comes out of a study of immune evolution from preneoplasia to lung adenocarcinoma (dated by TCRdb to about 2021). The study in broad terms: No AAH lesions showed HLA loss of heterozygosity, compared with around 7% of AIS, around 15% of MIA and about a third of ADC lesions. The study used immune gene expression, TCR sequencing and multiplex immunofluorescence to profile the immune contexture of lung adenocarcinoma precursors and invasive adenocarcinoma. Resected precursor lesions (AAH, AIS, MIA) and invasive adenocarcinomas were compared with paired morphologically normal lung tissue. The sample size depended on which specimens were available, not on a prior power calculation. The immune data were integrated with whole exome sequencing and methylation data from the same cohort of nodules. The overall cohort comprised about 57 patients with pulmonary nodules who underwent surgical resection. TCR sequencing data were obtained from 51 patients. It was reported in the study that 90 to 120 samples were used for TCR sequencing. POLYSOLVER was used to infer Class I HLA alleles from exome data, and LOHHLA was used to detect allele-specific HLA loss.

TCR beta CDR3 regions were sequenced from DNA using the immunoSEQ hsTCRbeta Kit. As for the original processing: The ImmunoSEQ Analyzer was used to analyse the TCR sequencing data. T cell clonality was defined as 1 minus Pielou's evenness computed on productive rearrangements. To measure T cell diversity, the inverse Simpson index was applied to productive templates. T cell density was TCR beta template counts normalized to usable DNA, estimated by amplifying and sequencing housekeeping genes. Two-sided Kruskal-Wallis tests were used to compare TCR metrics between histologic stages. What TCRdb holds here is the immuneACCESS table cut down to in-frame rearrangements. Part of the clones is not present; checked against another copy, under half of the missing clones reflect an unresolved V gene, and the others are unexplained. V and J calls and clone size are copied from that table; D and trimming were computed from the DNA. The sample data list about 2,700 clones, and 75% to 85% of these were observed just once. Jointly, the top ten make up 2% to 2.5% of the sample.

Trimming costs V 0 bases and J 2 bases, and their ends lie 4 bases apart. Inclusive of the bounding cysteine and phenylalanine, the CDR3 is 13 residues long. This entry keeps only the CDR3 DNA: 39 bases, framed from base 1. CDR1 SGHDT and CDR2 YYEEEE are derived from the germline V gene. Between the mid-2010s and the late 2010s, the patients underwent resection in either Japan or China. Two lung cancer pathologists independently reviewed H&E slides to confirm the histologic diagnosis of every case. For nucleic acid extraction, premalignant or tumor cells were enriched by macro-dissection following pathologic assessment. FFPE tissue was used for DNA isolation with the AllPrep DNA/RNA FFPE Kit. As concerns this clone: Its antigen target is currently unknown. Per-nucleotide qualities are absent, and no much larger clonotype sits a single base away.

Study-level results and caveats: Compared with EGFR-mutant or double wild-type lesions, KRAS-mutant nodules had the highest T cell clonality. The findings rested on association rather than direct causation, and larger cohorts with long-term follow-up and longitudinal biopsies were considered necessary. Normal lung had the highest top T cell clone frequencies, which appeared to decline progressively from AAH through AIS, MIA and invasive adenocarcinoma. Clonality was highest in normal lung, while later-stage lesions appeared to show lower clonality but higher T cell density and diversity. All patients were from Japan and China, so applicability to Western populations was uncertain.

The TCR originated in a person aged 70 to 85 with lung adenocarcinoma. The receptor chain draws on TRBV5-6 and TRBJ2-3, with no D gene named confidently. Sequencing used FFPE atypical adenomatous hyperplasia tissue from the lung. Taken with the paper, the label for cell subset or site translates to: atypical adenomatous hyperplasia (AAH), lung preneoplasia. The CDR3 protein sequence reads: CASSLGLTDTQYF. The DNA sequence follows: TGTGCCAGCAGCTTGGGACTCACAGATACGCAGTATTTT.